This paragraph reports one TCR beta chain. Per the original methods: Estimation of nucleated cell counts relied on the amplification of reference gene primers. TCRdb's table, derived via immunoSEQ multiplex PCR, lists solely in-frame clones and lacks some. The V and J calls and clone size were taken over from that table, and D and trimming were inferred from the DNA. The data show about 160,000 clones, with approximately 90% seen just once and 10% held by the top ten. This sample is drawn from a study of blood T cell repertoires in COVID-19. The wider study: The United States, Italy and Spain were the sources of the acute and convalescent COVID-19 samples. T cells, B-cell-depleted T cells, or PBMCs supplied cDNA or gDNA.

Patients of the Seattle cohort, enrolled during active infection, were followed longitudinally. This CDR3 region has 20 residues. Per the germline V gene, CDR1 is SNHLY and CDR2 is FYNNEI. Germline trimming cut 2 bases from V and 0 bases from J; bases unmatched to any gene: 14. The sample consisted of peripheral blood. The receptor was isolated from a woman aged 70-85 years with COVID-19, enrolled during active disease. The chain is built from TRBV2 and TRBJ2-1, with TRBD1 identical over 9 bases. DNA for the CDR3: TGTGCCAGCAGTGAAACCCCGGGACAGGGCCTCCCAAGCTCCTACAATGAGCAGTTCTTC. Its protein is CASSETPGQGLPSSYNEQFF.